Following are 15 T cell receptor beta chains from one sample sequenced in a study of blood T cells in healthy people across ages. For the second PCR, which ran for roughly 7 to 11 cycles, a sample-barcoded 5' primer and a J-beta primer mix were used. TCRdb re-analysed the 5' RACE reads in MiXCR, keeping a single row per CDR3 protein. The sample includes 2 million or so distinct CDR3 sequences, 49% of them seen just once. The sample comprised blood. All receptors derive from a woman aged 40-49 years in good health.

This clonotype occurred a few times. The genes are TRBV20-1 and TRBJ2-5, with D perhaps matching TRBD1 or TRBD2 (5 bases each). The CDR3 is made up of 13 amino acids. Germline values: CDR1 DFQATT, CDR2 SNEGSKA (reference sequence). Trimming pared 6 bases from V and 3 bases from J, leaving 14 bases between. CDR3 bases: TGCAGTGCCGAGGGGTTTGGAAAAGAGACCCAGTACTTC. As protein: CSAEGFGKETQYF.

V usage is TRBV12-3 or TRBV12-4 and J usage is TRBJ1-1, with D maybe TRBD1 (5 bases). The CDR3 contains 14 residues. Trimming pared 2 bases from V and 1 base from J, leaving 8 bases between. The CDR3: CASSLSRANTEAFF. DNA for the CDR3: TGTGCCAGCAGTTTATCCAGGGCGAACACTGAAGCTTTCTTT.

This clonotype has just a few counts. This chain uses TRBV20-1 with TRBJ2-4; a possible D gene is TRBD2 (7 bases). Per the germline V gene, CDR1 is DFQATT and CDR2 is SNEGSKA (reference sequence). Between the trimmed V and J ends, which lost 6 bases and 6 bases, there was a span of 18 bases. The CDR3 runs 14 residues. CDR3 sequence: CSAARGAEGNIQYF. The CDR3 DNA reads TGCAGTGCAGCCCGGGGGGCGGAGGGAAACATTCAGTACTTC.

The chain joins TRBV20-1 to TRBJ2-3; no reliable D call. CDR1 is DFQATT and CDR2 is SNEGSKA in the germline V gene (reference sequence). CDR3 length: 13 residues. Trimming took off 5 bases at V and 5 bases at J, with 14 bases between the two ends. The CDR3 sequence: CSAPGQRRDTQYF. CDR3 DNA sequence: TGCAGTGCTCCGGGCCAACGGCGAGATACGCAGTATTTT.

Only a few counts were recorded for this clonotype. V usage is TRBV28 and J usage is TRBJ2-3; D may be TRBD1 (6 bases). With 6 bases removed from V and 6 bases from J, the gap between germline ends came to 13 bases. This CDR3 is built from 13 residues. Germline V gives CDR1 MDHEN, CDR2 SYDVKM. The CDR3 region is CASRISRGDTQYF. In DNA, the CDR3 is TGTGCCAGCAGGATATCAAGGGGGGATACGCAGTATTTT.

The chain links TRBV12-3 or TRBV12-4 to TRBJ2-3, with 12 bases matching TRBD2. The CDR3 runs 15 residues. V trimming: 5 bases; J trimming: 5 bases; junction bases outside the gene matches: 5. CDR3 sequence (DNA): TGTGCCAGCAGTCTTCCTAGCGGGGGGGTAGATACGCAGTATTTT. It is translated as CASSLPSGGVDTQYF.

This clonotype was seen a single time. CDR3 residues: CASNAPGQGGVNEQYF. The CDR3 nucleotides are TGTGCCAGCAACGCGCCGGGACAGGGCGGAGTGAATGAGCAGTACTTC. The chain employs TRBV28 and TRBJ2-7, with 9 bases identical to TRBD1. Germline CDR1 reads MDHEN; CDR2 reads SYDVKM. J lost 7 bases, V lost 7 bases, and 17 bases had no gene match. The CDR3 contains 16 residues.

The gene calls are TRBV4-3 and TRBJ2-1; 14 nucleotides align to TRBD2. CDR3 size: 16 residues. Trimming removed 1 base from V and 10 bases from J; junction bases left unmatched: 6. CDR1 is LGHNA and CDR2 is YSLEER in the germline V gene. DNA of the CDR3: TGCGCCAGCAGCCAAGGGACTAGCGGGGGGCGCTACGAGCAGTTCTTC. Translation gives CASSQGTSGGRYEQFF.

This clonotype showed up just a few times. The V call is TRBV7-9, the J call TRBJ2-1; D is possibly TRBD1 or TRBD2 (6 bases each). The CDR3 runs 16 residues. Deletions cut 0 bases from V and 6 bases from J, with 15 bases between. Germline V gene sequence: CDR1 SEHNR, CDR2 FQNEAQ (reference sequence). CDR3 protein: CASSLARDTSPNEQFF. The CDR3 nucleotides are TGTGCCAGCAGCTTAGCGCGGGACACGTCCCCCAATGAGCAGTTCTTC.

This clonotype showed up just a few times. The chain combines TRBV29-1 with TRBJ2-5, with 10 nucleotides matching TRBD1. CDR1 is SQVTM, CDR2 ANQGSEA, per germline. The CDR3 spans 14 residues. After removal of 4 bases from V and 4 bases from J, the junction contained 6 bases not matched to a gene. In DNA form, the CDR3 reads TGCAGCGTTGGGGGACAGGGGAAGAGAGAGACCCAGTACTTC. This sequence encodes CSVGGQGKRETQYF.

The J gene is TRBJ2-1, the V gene TRBV2; TRBD2 aligns across 13 bases. Trimming took 4 bases from V and 1 from J; bases not matched to a gene: 16. The CDR3 covers 21 residues. The V gene's germline CDR1 is SNHLY and CDR2 FYNNEI. CDR3 in amino acids: CASSGGQRLAGGPPSYNEQFF. As DNA, the CDR3 is TGTGCCAGCAGTGGGGGGCAAAGACTAGCGGGGGGTCCCCCGTCCTACAATGAGCAGTTCTTC.

The gene calls are TRBV10-3 and TRBJ2-3; D is tentatively TRBD1 or TRBD2 (7 bases each). The germline CDR1 and CDR2 sequences are ENHRY and SYGVKD. The CDR3 covers 16 residues. V was clipped by 4 bases and J by 3 bases, with 17 bases between them. CDR3 DNA sequence: TGTGCCATCAGTGGGTCGTGGCAGGGGGGGACAGATACGCAGTATTTT. Amino acids: CAISGSWQGGTDTQYF.

This clonotype has more than one count but fewer than ten. The J gene is TRBJ1-4, the V gene TRBV18, with no clear D. Trimming cost V 4 bases and J 0 bases, with 9 bases left between them. This CDR3 is 15 amino acids long. In germline, CDR1 is KGHSH, CDR2 LQKENI. This chain's CDR3 is CASSLNGATNEKLFF. The CDR3 DNA follows: TGTGCCAGCTCACTAAACGGTGCAACTAATGAAAAACTGTTTTTT.

This clonotype was seen more than once but under ten times. The V call is TRBV20-1, the J call TRBJ2-7, with TRBD2 matching 8 bases. Germline assignment: CDR1 DFQATT and CDR2 SNEGSKA (reference sequence). V lost 0 bases, J lost 2 bases, and 12 bases stayed unmatched. The CDR3 sequence is 17 residues long. The CDR3 DNA reads as TGCAGTGCTAGAGATGATCAGCGGGGGACGAGAACCTACGAGCAGTACTTC. This codes for CSARDDQRGTRTYEQYF.

This CDR3 is CASSPSTGIGETQYF. In nucleotides, the CDR3 is TGTGCCAGCAGCCCCTCGACAGGGATCGGAGAGACCCAGTACTTC. The chain uses TRBV7-2 and TRBJ2-5; 7 bases are a match to TRBD1. The germline CDR1 and CDR2 sequences are SGHTA and FQGNSA. The CDR3 is 15 residues long. The junction had 10 bases not matched to a gene; V was cut back by 5 bases and J by 4 bases.